This TCR beta chain was sequenced during a study of control samples from healthy donors and cancer patients. The protocol was immunoSEQ multiplex PCR, while the TCRdb copy is restricted to in-frame clones and leaves out a portion. Of 130,000 or so clones detected, 70% to 90% appear once; the ten largest clones hold 3.2%. Germline CDR1 is MNHEY and CDR2 is SVGEGT. The CDR3 is 13 amino acids. The V and J ends lost 3 bases and 12 bases respectively, with 15 bases between them. The chain employs TRBV6-2 or TRBV6-3 and TRBJ2-1, with D possibly called TRBD1 or TRBD2 (5 bases each). Sequenced input: blood. This sequence originates from a man aged 50 to 59 in good health. CDR3 sequence: CASSYLRGRRQFF. The CDR3 nucleotides are TGTGCCAGCAGTTATCTTCGGGGCCGTCGGCAGTTCTTC.